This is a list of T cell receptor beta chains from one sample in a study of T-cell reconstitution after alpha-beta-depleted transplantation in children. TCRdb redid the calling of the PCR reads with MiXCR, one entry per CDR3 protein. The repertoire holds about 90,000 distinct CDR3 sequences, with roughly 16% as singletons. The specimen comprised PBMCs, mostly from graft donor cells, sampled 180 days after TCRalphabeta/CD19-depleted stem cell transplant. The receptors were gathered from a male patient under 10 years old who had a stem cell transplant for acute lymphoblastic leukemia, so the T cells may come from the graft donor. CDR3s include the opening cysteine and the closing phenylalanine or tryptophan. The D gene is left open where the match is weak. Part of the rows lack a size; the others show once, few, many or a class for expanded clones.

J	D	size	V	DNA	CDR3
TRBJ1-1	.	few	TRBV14	TGTGCCAGCAGCACATGGGAGGGCGGTAGGGTCTTT	CASSTWEGGRVF
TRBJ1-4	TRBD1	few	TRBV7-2	TGTGCCAGCAGCCTCTCAGGGGGAGGAGAAAAACTGTTTTTT	CASSLSGGGEKLFF
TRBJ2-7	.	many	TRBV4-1	TGCGCCAGCAGTTCCGCCCGAGGCCTCTACGAGCAGTACTTC	CASSSARGLYEQYF
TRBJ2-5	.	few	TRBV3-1	TGTGCCAGCAGCCAAGTTAGGTCAGAGGAGACCCAGTACTTC	CASSQVRSEETQYF
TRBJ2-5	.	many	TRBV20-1	TGCAGTGCTAGAGTCCAGGGGCGCAGTTATACGGAGACCCAGTACTTC	CSARVQGRSYTETQYF
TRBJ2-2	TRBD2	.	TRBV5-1	TGCGCCAGCAGCCAACTAGCGGGGGGCCTTAACACCGGGGAGCTGTTTTTT	CASSQLAGGLNTGELFF
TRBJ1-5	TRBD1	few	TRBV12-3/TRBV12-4	TGTGCCAGCAACCCGACAGGGCCAAACAATCAGCCCCAGCATTTT	CASNPTGPNNQPQHF
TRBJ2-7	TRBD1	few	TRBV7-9	TGTGCCAGCAGCCTGGCTGCCCCGGGACAGGCCTCCTACGAGCAGTACTTC	CASSLAAPGQASYEQYF
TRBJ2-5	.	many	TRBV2	TGTGCCAGCAGTGAAGTCACCTCTGAGACCCAGTACTTC	CASSEVTSETQYF
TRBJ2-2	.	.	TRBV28	TGTGCCAGCAGTTTCCTGAACGGGGGCCCCCCCTTCGGGGAGCTGTTTTTT	CASSFLNGGPPFGELFF
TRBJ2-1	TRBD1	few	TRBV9	TGTGCCAGCAGCCGGGACAGACTGAATGAGCAGTTCTTC	CASSRDRLNEQFF
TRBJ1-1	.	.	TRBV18	TGTGCCAGCTCACCACGTCGAGGGGCTGACACTGAAGCTTTCTTT	CASSPRRGADTEAFF
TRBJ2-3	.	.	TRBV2	TGTGCCAGCAGTCCGATCCTGCGGGCTCATACGATGGGCACAGATACGCAGTATTTT	CASSPILRAHTMGTDTQYF
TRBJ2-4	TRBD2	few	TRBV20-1	TGCAGTGGGGCGGCGGGGGGCCTAAACATTCAGTACTTC	CSGAAGGLNIQYF
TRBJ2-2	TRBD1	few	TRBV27	TGTGCCAGCACCTACTCATCAGGGGGTACGGAGCTGTTTTTT	CASTYSSGGTELFF
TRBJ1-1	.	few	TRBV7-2	TGTGCCAGCAGCCATCCACTTCACCTCAGGGAGGCTGAAGCTTTCTTT	CASSHPLHLREAEAFF
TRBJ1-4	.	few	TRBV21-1	TGTGCCAGCACCCCCGGAGAAAAACTGTTTTTT	CASTPGEKLFF
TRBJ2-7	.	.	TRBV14	TGTGCCAGCAGCCTTAAATCCTACGAGCAGTACTTC	CASSLKSYEQYF
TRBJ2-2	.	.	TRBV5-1	TGCGCCAGCAGCTTTACAGGGAAGAACACCGGGGAGCTGTTTTTT	CASSFTGKNTGELFF
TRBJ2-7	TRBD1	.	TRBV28	TGTGCCAGCAGTTTAATCCTAGGACAGGCCCACGAGCAGTACTTC	CASSLILGQAHEQYF
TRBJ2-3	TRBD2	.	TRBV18	TGTGCCAGCTCACCAACCGGGGGGGCCCTTGCAGATACGCAGTATTTT	CASSPTGGALADTQYF
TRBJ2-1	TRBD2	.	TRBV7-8	TGTGCCAGCAGCGGTAGGGCTAGCGGGGTACATGAGCAGTTCTTC	CASSGRASGVHEQFF
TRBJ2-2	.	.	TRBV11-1	TGTGCCAGCAGCCCGAGGGCTGGGCATCCGCTGAACACCGGGGAGCTGTTTTTT	CASSPRAGHPLNTGELFF
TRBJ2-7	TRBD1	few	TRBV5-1	TGCGCCAGCAGCTTGGAGACAGGGAATCTCTACGAGCAGTACTTC	CASSLETGNLYEQYF
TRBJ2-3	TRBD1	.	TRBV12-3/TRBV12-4	TGTGCCAGCAGTTTCCCTCTGACAGGGTACACAGATACGCAGTATTTT	CASSFPLTGYTDTQYF
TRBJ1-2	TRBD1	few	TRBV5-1	TGCGCCAGCAGCGGACGAACGGACAGGCTAGCGAATGGCTACACCTTC	CASSGRTDRLANGYTF
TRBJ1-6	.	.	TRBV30	TGTGCCTGGAGGATACAGGCGACACCCCTCCACTTT	CAWRIQATPLHF
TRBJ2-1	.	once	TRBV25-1	TGTGCCAGCAGTGAAGACGGACACTACAATGAGCAGTTCTTC	CASSEDGHYNEQFF
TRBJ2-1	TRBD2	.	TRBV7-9	TGTGCCAGCAGCTTCGGCGGGGGGCCGAATGAGCAGTTCTTC	CASSFGGGPNEQFF
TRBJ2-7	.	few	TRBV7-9	TGTGCCACCCGGGACGCTAGCTCCTACGAGCAGTACTTC	CATRDASSYEQYF
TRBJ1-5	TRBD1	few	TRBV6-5	TGTGCCAGCAGTTCCTCGACAGGGGCGGAGGGGCCCCAGCATTTT	CASSSSTGAEGPQHF
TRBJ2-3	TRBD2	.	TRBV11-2	TGTGCCAGCAGCTTAAGGGGGCGGGCTAGCGGGGGGGCGAGCACAGATACGCAGTATTTT	CASSLRGRASGGASTDTQYF
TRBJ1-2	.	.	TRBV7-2	TGTGCCAGCAGCTTAGGCGGGGTACAAGTAGATGGCTACACCTTC	CASSLGGVQVDGYTF
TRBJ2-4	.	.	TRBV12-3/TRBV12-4	TGTGCCAGCAGTGAGGTAGCCAAAAACATTCAGTACTTC	CASSEVAKNIQYF
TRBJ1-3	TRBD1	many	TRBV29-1	TGCAGCGTTCCTGGGACAGGCACGAGGGGAAACACCATATATTTT	CSVPGTGTRGNTIYF
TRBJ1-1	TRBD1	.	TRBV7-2	TGTGCCAGCAGCTTGCTATTAACAGGGGACACTGAAGCTTTCTTT	CASSLLLTGDTEAFF
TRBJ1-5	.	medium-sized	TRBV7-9	TGTGCCAGCACCTTACCTGGATTCGATCAGCCCCAGCATTTT	CASTLPGFDQPQHF
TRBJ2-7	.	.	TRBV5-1	TGCGCCAGCAGCATGAAGGAAAGAGCGTACGAGCAGTACTTC	CASSMKERAYEQYF
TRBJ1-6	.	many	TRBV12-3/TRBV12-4	TGTGCCAGCAGTTTAAGGCAGGGATCCTCCTATAATTCACCCCTCCACTTT	CASSLRQGSSYNSPLHF
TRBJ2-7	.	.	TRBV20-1	TGCAGTGCTAAGGAGGTACTACTCTACGAGCAGTACTTC	CSAKEVLLYEQYF
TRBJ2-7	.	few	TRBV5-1	TGCGCCAGCAGCTTGGAACCAGGGGCGCGAGGCTACGAGCAGTACTTC	CASSLEPGARGYEQYF
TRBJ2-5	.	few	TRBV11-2	TGTGCCAGCAGCCGGGGACTCTTACAAGAGACCCAGTACTTC	CASSRGLLQETQYF
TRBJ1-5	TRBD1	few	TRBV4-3	TGCGCCAGCAGCCAAGATCCAGGGGGAGGTCAGCCCCAGCATTTT	CASSQDPGGGQPQHF
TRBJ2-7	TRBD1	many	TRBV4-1	TGCGCCAGCAGTCCGGGACAGGGGGCGAGGGAGCAGTACTTC	CASSPGQGAREQYF
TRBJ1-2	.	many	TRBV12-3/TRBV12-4	TGTGCCAGCAGTTTGGAGGGGCCTTATGGCTACACCTTC	CASSLEGPYGYTF
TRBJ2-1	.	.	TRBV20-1	TGCAGTGCTAGAGCCCCGGGGTACAATGAGCAGTTCTTC	CSARAPGYNEQFF
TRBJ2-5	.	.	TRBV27	TGTGCCAGCGGCTCCGGGACACAAGAGACCCAGTACTTC	CASGSGTQETQYF
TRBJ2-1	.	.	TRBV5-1	TGCGCCAGCAGCCCCATTAGGGATGAGCAGTTCTTC	CASSPIRDEQFF
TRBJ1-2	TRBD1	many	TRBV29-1	TGCAGCGTTGCTATAGGAGGGGACAGGGATTATGGCTACACCTTC	CSVAIGGDRDYGYTF
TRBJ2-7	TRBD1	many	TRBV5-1	TGCGCCAGCAGCTTGGCCGTTTGGCAGGGGGACGACGAGCAGTACTTC	CASSLAVWQGDDEQYF
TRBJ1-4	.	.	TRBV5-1	TGCGCCAGCAGTCCCACTACCAGGGTCACTAATGAAAAACTGTTTTTT	CASSPTTRVTNEKLFF
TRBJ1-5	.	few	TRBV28	TGTGCCAGCAGTTTAGGTTCCGGGATTCAGCCCCAGCATTTT	CASSLGSGIQPQHF